This T cell receptor beta chain was recovered during a study of monozygotic twins with inflammatory bowel disease. No DNA is given; TCRdb re-called the 5' RACE reads and lists each CDR3 protein once. The repertoire table contains 190,000 or so distinct CDR3 sequences. Per germline, CDR1 SGHAT and CDR2 FQDESV (reference sequence). The CDR3 runs 18 residues. The chain links TRBV11-1 to TRBJ1-2; absent DNA, TCRdb's TRBD1 call cannot be checked. This clonotype was obtained from a human donor with ulcerative colitis or Crohn's disease, or a healthy co-twin of an affected twin (not recorded which). Specimen: blood. CDR3 loop: CASSLAPLSTGSEYGYTF.